The 15 T cell receptor beta chains below were found in one sample sequenced in a study of blood T cell repertoires in COVID-19. Generated by immunoSEQ multiplex PCR, the TCRdb table keeps only in-frame clones and is missing some. Of hundreds of thousands of clones in the sample, over 70% were seen once. The sample consisted of peripheral blood. The receptors originated from a human donor in a cohort sampled during active COVID-19.

The rearrangement uses TRBV2 and TRBJ2-3, with 14 bases lining up with TRBD2. Trimming removed 6 bases from V and 4 bases from J; junction bases left unmatched: 6. The germline CDR1 and CDR2 sequences are SNHLY and FYNNEI. The CDR3 loop spans 16 amino acids. CDR3 loop: CASSPGLAGASDTQYF. The CDR3 DNA is TGTGCCAGCAGCCCGGGACTAGCGGGAGCATCAGATACGCAGTATTTT.

The chain uses TRBV3-1 (or the pseudogene TRBV3-2) and TRBJ2-5, with D tentatively TRBD2 (5 bases). The V gene lost 4 bases and the J gene lost 3 bases, with 12 bases spanning the gap. The length of the CDR3 is 14 residues. CDR1 is LGHDT and CDR2 is YNNKEL in the germline V gene (reference sequence). CDR3 sequence reads: CASSRLASKETQYF. The DNA for the CDR3 is TGTGCCAGCAGCCGTCTAGCTTCAAAAGAGACCCAGTACTTC.

As concerns this clone: Its ends do not fully match the called genes, so a read error is possible. V usage is TRBV7-2 and J usage is TRBJ2-5; 9 positions match TRBD2. Germline V gives CDR1 SGHTA, CDR2 FQGNSA. The CDR3 length is 15 residues. The CDR3 spells CANSLSGGLRETQYF. CDR3 bases: TGTGCCAACAGCTTAAGCGGGGGGCTGCGAGAGACCCAGTACTTC.

CDR3 amino acids: CASSFRTGNNEQFF. Written as DNA, the CDR3 is TGTGCCAGCAGCTTTCGGACTGGGAACAATGAGCAGTTCTTC. The chain carries TRBV3-1 (or the pseudogene TRBV3-2) and TRBJ2-1, with a possible D match to TRBD2 (5 bases). The CDR3 is 14 residues long. CDR1 and CDR2 from the germline V gene are LGHDT and YNNKEL (reference sequence). The V end was cut by 5 bases, the J end by 5 bases, with 13 bases between.

This clone was seen a single time. The rearrangement joins TRBV5-1 to TRBJ2-1, with 12 positions matching TRBD2. The trim removed 2 bases at V and 0 bases at J, leaving 3 bases unmatched. This CDR3 region has 17 residues. Germline V gene sequence: CDR1 SGHRS, CDR2 YFSETQ. CDR3 nucleotide sequence: TGCGCCAGCAGCTTTGGACTAGCGGGGAGCTCCTACAATGAGCAGTTCTTC. Translation: CASSFGLAGSSYNEQFF.

The rearrangement links TRBV19 to TRBJ1-5, with no clear D. Germline CDR1 is LNHDA and CDR2 is SQIVND (reference sequence). With 6 bases removed from V and 6 bases from J, the gap between germline ends came to 12 bases. CDR3 length: 13 amino acids. In nucleotides, the CDR3 is TGTGCCAGTAGAGTGGAGTGGAGTCAGCCCCAGCATTTT. Translated, it gives CASRVEWSQPQHF.

The chain uses TRBV11-1 and TRBJ2-7; TRBD1 might be the D (5 bases). CDR1 SGHAT and CDR2 FQDESV come from the germline V gene (reference sequence). This CDR3 has 15 amino acids. V dropped 1 base and J dropped 0 bases, with 10 bases sitting between them. This CDR3 reads CASSLDRRSSYEQYF. The CDR3 DNA is TGTGCCAGCAGCTTAGACAGGCGAAGCTCCTACGAGCAGTACTTC.

The chain uses TRBV19 and TRBJ2-6, with 7 bases matching TRBD2. With 6 bases clipped from V and 4 bases from J, the junction kept 6 bases outside the gene matches. The CDR3 covers 15 residues. Looked up from germline, CDR1 is LNHDA and CDR2 is SQIVND (reference sequence). The CDR3 coding sequence is TGTGCCAGTAGGGCCCTAGCGGACGGGGCCAACGTCCTGACTTTC. It encodes CASRALADGANVLTF.

The CDR3 DNA is TGTGCCAGCAGCCTGACTAGCGACTCCTACGAGCAGTACTTC. Its translation is CASSLTSDSYEQYF. The chain has TRBV6-5 and TRBJ2-7; TRBD2 agrees at 8 bases. The V and J ends lost 6 bases and 0 bases, in that order; junction bases with no gene match: 4. This CDR3 has 14 residues. Per germline, CDR1 MNHEY and CDR2 SVGAGI.

V usage is TRBV6-2 or TRBV6-3 and J usage is TRBJ1-5; weak D call: TRBD1 (6 bases). Germline CDR1 reads MNHEY; CDR2 reads SVGEGT. The V and J ends lost 0 bases and 6 bases respectively, with 18 bases between them. This CDR3 region has 17 residues. The CDR3 nucleotides are TGTGCCAGCAGTTACTCAAAAGGGACACCAAATAGTCAGCCCCAGCATTTT. Protein product: CASSYSKGTPNSQPQHF.

The chain combines TRBV3-1 (or the pseudogene TRBV3-2) with TRBJ2-7; D may be TRBD1 (6 bases). The CDR3 runs to 15 residues. From germline, CDR1 is LGHDT and CDR2 YNNKEL (reference sequence). Trimming cost V 1 base and J 3 bases, with 13 bases left between them. CDR3 loop: CASSQGWQGLYEQYF. CDR3 sequence (DNA): TGTGCCAGCAGCCAAGGCTGGCAGGGGCTCTACGAGCAGTACTTC.

The chain couples TRBV7-9 to TRBJ1-1; the D gene is possibly TRBD1 (5 bases). Germline V lookup: CDR1 SEHNR, CDR2 FQNEAQ (reference sequence). The length of the CDR3 is 15 residues. Trimming left V 1 base short and J 5 bases short, with 14 bases between. The CDR3 coding sequence is TGTGCCAGCAGCTTAGAGGCGGGGCGGGGGACTGAAGCTTTCTTT. Translation: CASSLEAGRGTEAFF.

The J gene is TRBJ2-2, the V gene TRBV6-5; TRBD1 matches at 8 bases. J lost 4 bases, V lost 9 bases, and 10 bases had no gene match. This CDR3 comprises 15 residues. Germline CDR1 and CDR2: MNHEY and SVGAGI. DNA of the CDR3: TGTGCCAGTCAAGTCCAGGGGGCAGTCACCGGGGAGCTGTTTTTT. Its translation: CASQVQGAVTGELFF.

This clone was recorded only once. V is TRBV3-1 (or the pseudogene TRBV3-2) and J is TRBJ1-3; no reliable D call. The CDR3 is 14 amino acids. V gave up 4 bases and J gave up 0 bases, with 7 bases separating them. Germline CDR1 reads LGHDT; CDR2 reads YNNKEL (reference sequence). The CDR3: CASSLPSSGNTIYF. Written as DNA, the CDR3 is TGTGCCAGCAGCCTACCTAGCTCTGGAAACACCATATATTTT.

The chain carries TRBV19 and TRBJ1-5, with D possibly being TRBD1 (5 bases). With 1 base removed from V and 4 bases from J, the gap between germline ends came to 11 bases. Germline CDR1 and CDR2: LNHDA and SQIVND (reference sequence). This CDR3 is built from 15 residues. The CDR3 region is CASSIGGGKNQPQHF. CDR3 coding DNA: TGTGCCAGTAGTATAGGGGGGGGAAAAAATCAGCCCCAGCATTTT.